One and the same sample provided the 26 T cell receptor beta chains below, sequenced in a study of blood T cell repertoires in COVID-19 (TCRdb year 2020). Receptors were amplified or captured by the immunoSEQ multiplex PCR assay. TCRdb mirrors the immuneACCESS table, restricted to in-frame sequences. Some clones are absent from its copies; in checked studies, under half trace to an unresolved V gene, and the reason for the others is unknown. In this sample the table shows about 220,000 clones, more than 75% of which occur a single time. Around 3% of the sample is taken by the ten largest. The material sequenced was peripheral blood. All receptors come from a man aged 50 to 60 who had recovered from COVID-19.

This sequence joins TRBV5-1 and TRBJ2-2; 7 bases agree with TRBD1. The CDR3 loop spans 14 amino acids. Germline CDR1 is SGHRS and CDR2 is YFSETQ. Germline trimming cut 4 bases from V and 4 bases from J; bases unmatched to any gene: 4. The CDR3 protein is CASSPGQATGELFF. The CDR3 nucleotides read TGCGCCAGCAGCCCAGGACAGGCCACCGGGGAGCTGTTTTTT. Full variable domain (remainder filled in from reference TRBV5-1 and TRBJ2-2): KAGVTQTPRYLIKTRGQQVTLSCSPISGHRSVSWYQQTPGQGLQFLFEYFSETQRNKGNFPGRFSGRQFSNSRSEMNVSTLELGDSALYLCASSPGQATGELFFGEGSRLTVL.

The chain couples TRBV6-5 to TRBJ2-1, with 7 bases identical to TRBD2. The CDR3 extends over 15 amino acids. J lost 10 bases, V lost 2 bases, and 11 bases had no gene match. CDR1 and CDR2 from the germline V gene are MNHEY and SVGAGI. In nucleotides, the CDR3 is TGTGCCAGCAGTTACGTGTGGGAGCGGGGTAGCGAGCAGTTCTTC. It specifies CASSYVWERGSEQFF.

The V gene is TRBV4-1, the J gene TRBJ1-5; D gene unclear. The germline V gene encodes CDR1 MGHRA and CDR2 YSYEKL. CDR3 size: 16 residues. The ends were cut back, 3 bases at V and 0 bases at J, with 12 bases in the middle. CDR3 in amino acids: CASSQNLRFSNQPQHF. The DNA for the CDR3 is TGCGCCAGCAGCCAGAACCTTCGGTTTAGCAATCAGCCCCAGCATTTT.

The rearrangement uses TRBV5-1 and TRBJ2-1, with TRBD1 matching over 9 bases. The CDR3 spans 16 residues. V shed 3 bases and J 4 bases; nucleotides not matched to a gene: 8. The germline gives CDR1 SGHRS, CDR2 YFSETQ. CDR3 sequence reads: CASSSRQGTGYNEQFF. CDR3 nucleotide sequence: TGCGCCAGCAGCTCTAGACAGGGGACAGGGTACAATGAGCAGTTCTTC.

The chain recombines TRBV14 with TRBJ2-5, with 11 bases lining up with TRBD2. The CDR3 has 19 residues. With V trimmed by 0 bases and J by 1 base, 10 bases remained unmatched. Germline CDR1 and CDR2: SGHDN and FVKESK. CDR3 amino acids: CASSQEWLAGGWVQETQYF. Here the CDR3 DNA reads TGTGCCAGCAGCCAAGAGTGGCTAGCGGGAGGATGGGTCCAAGAGACCCAGTACTTC.

The CDR3 coding sequence is TGTGCCACCAGCATAGCCGGGACTAGCGCCTCCTACGAGCAGTACTTC. Amino acids: CATSIAGTSASYEQYF. V usage is TRBV15 and J usage is TRBJ2-7; TRBD2 aligns across 10 bases. V dropped 4 bases and J dropped 0; count of bases not matched to a gene: 6. The germline V gene has CDR1 LNHNV and CDR2 YYDKDF (reference sequence). The CDR3 loop spans 16 amino acids.

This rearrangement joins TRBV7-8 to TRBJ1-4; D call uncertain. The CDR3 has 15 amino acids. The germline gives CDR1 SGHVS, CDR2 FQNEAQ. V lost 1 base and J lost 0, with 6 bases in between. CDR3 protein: CASSLGETTNEKLFF. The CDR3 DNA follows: TGTGCCAGCAGCTTAGGGGAGACAACTAATGAAAAACTGTTTTTT.

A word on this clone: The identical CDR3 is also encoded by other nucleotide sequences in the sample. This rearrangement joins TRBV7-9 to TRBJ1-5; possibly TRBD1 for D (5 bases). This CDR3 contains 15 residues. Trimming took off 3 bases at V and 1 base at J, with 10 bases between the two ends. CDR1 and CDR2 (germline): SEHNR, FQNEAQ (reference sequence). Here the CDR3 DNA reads TGTGCCAGCAGCTTGGGGGGGTACAGCAATCAGCCCCAGCATTTT. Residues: CASSLGGYSNQPQHF.

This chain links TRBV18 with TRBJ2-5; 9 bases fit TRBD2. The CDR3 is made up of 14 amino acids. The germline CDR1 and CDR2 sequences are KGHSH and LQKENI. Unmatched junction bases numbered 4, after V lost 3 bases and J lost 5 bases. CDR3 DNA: TGTGCCAGCTCACCGCTAGCGGGAACCGAGACCCAGTACTTC. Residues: CASSPLAGTETQYF.

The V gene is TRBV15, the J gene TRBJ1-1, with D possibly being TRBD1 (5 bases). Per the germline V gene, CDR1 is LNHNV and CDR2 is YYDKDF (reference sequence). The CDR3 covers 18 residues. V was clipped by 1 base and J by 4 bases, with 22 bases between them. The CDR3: CATSRGGAPRGGSTEAFF. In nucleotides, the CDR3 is TGTGCCACCAGCAGAGGAGGGGCCCCTCGGGGGGGAAGCACTGAAGCTTTCTTT.

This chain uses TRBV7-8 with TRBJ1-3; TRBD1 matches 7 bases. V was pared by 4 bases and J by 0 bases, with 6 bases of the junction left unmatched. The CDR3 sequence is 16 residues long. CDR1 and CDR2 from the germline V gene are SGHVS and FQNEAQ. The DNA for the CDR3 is TGTGCCAGCAGCTCGCGGACAGGAAGCTCTGGAAACACCATATATTTT. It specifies CASSSRTGSSGNTIYF.

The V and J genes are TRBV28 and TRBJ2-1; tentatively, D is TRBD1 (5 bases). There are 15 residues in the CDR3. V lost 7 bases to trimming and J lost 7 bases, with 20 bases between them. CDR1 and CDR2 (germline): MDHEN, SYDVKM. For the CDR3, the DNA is TGTGCCAGCATCATAAATAGGGGCTCGAGGAATGAGCAGTTCTTC. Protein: CASIINRGSRNEQFF.

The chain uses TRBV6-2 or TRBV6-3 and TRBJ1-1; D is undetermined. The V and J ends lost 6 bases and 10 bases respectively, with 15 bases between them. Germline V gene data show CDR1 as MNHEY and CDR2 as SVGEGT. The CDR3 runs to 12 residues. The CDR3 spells CASSAQRRVAFF. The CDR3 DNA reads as TGTGCCAGCAGCGCCCAGAGGCGCGTAGCTTTCTTT.

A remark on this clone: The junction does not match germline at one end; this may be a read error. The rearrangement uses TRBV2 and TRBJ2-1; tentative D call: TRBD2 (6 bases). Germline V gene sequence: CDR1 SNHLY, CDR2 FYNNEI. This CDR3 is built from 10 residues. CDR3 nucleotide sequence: TGTGCCAGCAGTGACGGGACTCGAGTCTTC. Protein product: CASSDGTRVF.

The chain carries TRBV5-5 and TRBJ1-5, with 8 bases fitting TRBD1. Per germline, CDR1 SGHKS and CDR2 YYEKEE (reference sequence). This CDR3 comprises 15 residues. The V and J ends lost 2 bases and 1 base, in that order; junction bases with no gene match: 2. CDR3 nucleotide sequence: TGTGCCAGCAGCTTATCAGGGGGCAGCAATCAGCCCCAGCATTTT. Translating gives CASSLSGGSNQPQHF. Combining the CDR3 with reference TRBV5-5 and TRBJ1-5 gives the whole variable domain DAGVTQSPTHLIKTRGQQVTLRCSPISGHKSVSWYQQVLGQGPQFIFQYYEKEERGRGNFPDRFSARQFPNYSSELNVNALLLGDSALYLCASSLSGGSNQPQHFGDGTRLSIL.

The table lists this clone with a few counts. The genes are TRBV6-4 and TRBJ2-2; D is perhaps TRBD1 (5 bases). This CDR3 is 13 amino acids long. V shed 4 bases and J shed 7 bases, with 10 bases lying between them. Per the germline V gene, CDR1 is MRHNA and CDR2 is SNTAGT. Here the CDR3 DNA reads TGTGCCAGCAGTGCCCAGGGAATCGGGGAGCTGTTTTTT. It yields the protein CASSAQGIGELFF.

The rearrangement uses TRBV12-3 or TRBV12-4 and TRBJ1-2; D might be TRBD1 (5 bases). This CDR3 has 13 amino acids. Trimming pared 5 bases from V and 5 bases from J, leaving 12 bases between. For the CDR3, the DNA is TGTGCCAGCAGTCGCCAGGGTTATTATGGCTACACCTTC. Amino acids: CASSRQGYYGYTF.

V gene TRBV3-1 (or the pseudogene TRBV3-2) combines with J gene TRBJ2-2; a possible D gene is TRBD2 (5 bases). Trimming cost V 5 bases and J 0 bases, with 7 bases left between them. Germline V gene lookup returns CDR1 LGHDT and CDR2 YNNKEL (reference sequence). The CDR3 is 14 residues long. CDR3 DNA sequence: TGTGCCAGCAGCGTACTAGCGAACACCGGGGAGCTGTTTTTT. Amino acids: CASSVLANTGELFF.

This chain's CDR3 is CASSYSKGRGTDEQYF. CDR3 DNA sequence: TGTGCCAGCAGTTACTCGAAAGGACGCGGGACCGACGAGCAGTACTTC. The chain links TRBV6-6 to TRBJ2-7, with a tentative D call TRBD2 (6 bases). This CDR3 contains 16 residues. Trimming left V 0 bases short and J 5 bases short, with 17 bases between. Germline V gene lookup returns CDR1 MNHNY and CDR2 SVGAGI (reference sequence).

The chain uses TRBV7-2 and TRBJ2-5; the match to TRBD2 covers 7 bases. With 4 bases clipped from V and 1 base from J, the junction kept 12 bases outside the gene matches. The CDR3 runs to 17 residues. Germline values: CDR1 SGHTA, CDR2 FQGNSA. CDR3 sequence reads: CASSSSRRELLQETQYF. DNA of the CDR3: TGTGCCAGCAGCTCCAGTCGGCGGGAGCTTCTCCAAGAGACCCAGTACTTC. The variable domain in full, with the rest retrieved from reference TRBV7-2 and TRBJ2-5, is GAGVSQSPSNKVTEKGKDVELRCDPISGHTALYWYRQSLGQGLEFLIYFQGNSAPDKSGLPSDRFSAERTGGSVSTLTIQRTQQEDSAVYLCASSSSRRELLQETQYFGPGTRLLVL.

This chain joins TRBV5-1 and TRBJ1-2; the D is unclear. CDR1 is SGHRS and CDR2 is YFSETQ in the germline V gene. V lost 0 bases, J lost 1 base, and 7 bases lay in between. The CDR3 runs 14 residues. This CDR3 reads CASSLGELNYGYTF. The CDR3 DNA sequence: TGCGCCAGCAGCTTGGGGGAGCTTAACTATGGCTACACCTTC.

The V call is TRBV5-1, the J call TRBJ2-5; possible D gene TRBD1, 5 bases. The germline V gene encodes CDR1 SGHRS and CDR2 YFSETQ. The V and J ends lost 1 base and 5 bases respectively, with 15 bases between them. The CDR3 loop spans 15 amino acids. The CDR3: CASSLNRKVHETQYF. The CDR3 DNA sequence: TGCGCCAGCAGCTTGAACAGGAAGGTCCACGAGACCCAGTACTTC.

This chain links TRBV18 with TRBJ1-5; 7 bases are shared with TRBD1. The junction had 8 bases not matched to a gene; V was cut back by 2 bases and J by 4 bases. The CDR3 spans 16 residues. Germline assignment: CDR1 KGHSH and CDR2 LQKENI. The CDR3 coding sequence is TGTGCCAGCTCACCAACACAGGGGCCGGCGAATCAGCCCCAGCATTTT. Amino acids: CASSPTQGPANQPQHF.

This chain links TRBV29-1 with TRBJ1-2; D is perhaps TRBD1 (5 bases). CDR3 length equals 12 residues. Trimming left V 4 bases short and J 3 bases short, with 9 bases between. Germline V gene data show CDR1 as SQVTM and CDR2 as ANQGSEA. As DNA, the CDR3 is TGCAGCGTTGCCGCCAGGGACTATGGCTACACCTTC. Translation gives CSVAARDYGYTF.

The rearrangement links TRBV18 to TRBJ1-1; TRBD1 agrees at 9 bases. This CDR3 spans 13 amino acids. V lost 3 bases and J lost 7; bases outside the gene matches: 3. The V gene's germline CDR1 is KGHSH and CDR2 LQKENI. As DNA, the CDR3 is TGTGCCAGCTCACCTGACAGGGGGGGTGAAGCTTTCTTT. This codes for CASSPDRGGEAFF.

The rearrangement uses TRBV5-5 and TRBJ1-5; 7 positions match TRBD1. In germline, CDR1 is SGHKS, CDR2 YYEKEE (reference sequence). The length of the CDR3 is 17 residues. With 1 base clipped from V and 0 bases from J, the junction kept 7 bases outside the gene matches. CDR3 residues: CASSLRTGLFSNQPQHF. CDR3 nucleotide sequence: TGTGCCAGCAGCTTGAGGACAGGCCTATTTAGCAATCAGCCCCAGCATTTT.